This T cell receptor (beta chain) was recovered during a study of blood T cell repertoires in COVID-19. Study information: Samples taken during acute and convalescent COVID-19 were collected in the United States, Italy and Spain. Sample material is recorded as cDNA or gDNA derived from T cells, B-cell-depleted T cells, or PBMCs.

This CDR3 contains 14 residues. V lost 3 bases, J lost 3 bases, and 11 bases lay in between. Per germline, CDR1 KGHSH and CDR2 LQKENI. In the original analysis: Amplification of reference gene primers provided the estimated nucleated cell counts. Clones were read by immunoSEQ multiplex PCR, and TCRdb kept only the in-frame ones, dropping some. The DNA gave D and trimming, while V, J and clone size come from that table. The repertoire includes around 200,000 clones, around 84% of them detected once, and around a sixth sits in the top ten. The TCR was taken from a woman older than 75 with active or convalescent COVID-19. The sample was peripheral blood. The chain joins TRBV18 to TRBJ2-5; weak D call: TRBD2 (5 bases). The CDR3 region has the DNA TGTGCCAGCTCACCGGCTAGCTGGGAAGAGACCCAGTACTTC. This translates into CASSPASWEETQYF.